This T cell receptor (beta chain) was captured by sequencing in a study of CD8 T cells in Susac syndrome. The authors reverse transcribed roughly 0.5 to 1 ug RNA with random hexamers. An immunoSEQ multiplex PCR generated amplified TCR beta CDR3 products spanning 54 Vbeta and 13 Jbeta. TCRdb used MiXCR to reprocess the immunoSEQ multiplex PCR reads, holding one entry per CDR3 protein. The repertoire holds more than 65,000 distinct CDR3 sequences, with 94% as singletons. Study-wide results and limits: A relatively small number of individuals underwent TCR sequencing and HLA analysis.

In the case of this clonotype: Its antigen is currently unknown.

Sequencing of TCR beta, carried out with a high-throughput approach, was applied to CD8+ and CD4+ T cells from the blood. In contrast to the negatively isolated CD8+ and CD4+ T cells, TEMRA cells were FACS-enriched. Sequenced material: CD8+ T cells from PBMCs. The receptor was isolated from a human donor with multiple sclerosis.

CDR3 DNA sequence: TGTGCCCGCCAGCCCCAGCATTTT. Translated: CARQPQHF. The chain couples TRBV6-5 to TRBJ1-5; no definite D call. The V end was cut by 11 bases, the J end by 7 bases, with 3 bases between. Germline V lookup: CDR1 MNHEY, CDR2 SVGAGI. The CDR3 sequence is 8 residues long.